This passage covers 17 T cell receptor beta chains from one sample sequenced in a study of CD8+CD57+ T cells in acquired aplastic anemia. CDR3 and TCR beta VDJ profiling relied on genomic DNA as the template. TCRdb redid the calling of the reads with MiXCR, one entry per CDR3 protein. The sample contains some 200,000 distinct CDR3 sequences, over 40% of which appear only once. Those patients picked for sequencing had displayed CD8+CD57+ cell expansion on flow cytometry. The sample comprised sorted CD4+, CD8+, or CD8+CD57+ T cells (not recorded which) from PBMCs. These receptors came from a human donor with aplastic anemia.

The rearrangement uses TRBV7-2 and TRBJ2-7; 7 bases agree with TRBD2. The end of the DNA fits TRBJ2-1 better, so the J call may be wrong. The CDR3 consists of 16 residues. Germline V gene sequence: CDR1 SGHTA, CDR2 FQGNSA. CDR3 sequence (DNA): TGTGCCAGCAGCAACGGACTAGACAGACACGACAATGAGCAGTTCTTC. Amino acid sequence: CASSNGLDRHDNEQFF.

This clonotype was observed once. This chain joins TRBV20-1 and TRBJ2-7; 8 nucleotides align to TRBD1. Germline CDR1 and CDR2: DFQATT and SNEGSKA (reference sequence). The CDR3 totals 13 residues. The trim removed 3 bases at V and 6 bases at J, leaving 7 bases unmatched. CDR3 in DNA: TGCAGTGCTAGGGACAGGGTCAGATCCGAGCAGTACTTC. This encodes CSARDRVRSEQYF.

The rearrangement links TRBV24-1 to TRBJ2-2, with D perhaps TRBD1 or TRBD2 (5 bases each). The CDR3 has 15 amino acids. V gave up 4 bases and J gave up 1 base, with 9 bases separating them. Germline values: CDR1 KGHDR, CDR2 SFDVKD. CDR3 sequence (DNA): TGTGCCACCAGTGACCGGGACGGGAACACCGGGGAGCTGTTTTTT. It codes for CATSDRDGNTGELFF.

This clonotype was found many times. This chain joins TRBV7-9 and TRBJ1-1, with D uncertain. With 2 bases removed from V and 6 bases from J, the gap between germline ends came to 10 bases. The CDR3 runs to 13 residues. Germline V gives CDR1 SEHNR, CDR2 FQNEAQ (reference sequence). As DNA, the CDR3 is TGTGCCAGCAGCTTACACGGGTCTGCTGAAGCTTTCTTT. This codes for CASSLHGSAEAFF. Drawing the rest from reference TRBV7-9 and TRBJ1-1, the complete variable domain is DTGVSQNPRHKITKRGQNVTFRCDPISEHNRLYWYRQTLGQGPEFLTYFQNEAQLEKSRLLSDRFSAERPKGSFSTLEIQRTEQGDSAMYLCASSLHGSAEAFFGQGTRLTVV.

The genes are TRBV3-1 and TRBJ1-3, with a tentative D call TRBD1 (5 bases). The CDR3 runs 16 residues. The germline V and J ends were trimmed by 1 base and 0 bases, with 10 bases remaining between them. CDR1 and CDR2 from the germline V gene are LGHDT and YNNKEL (reference sequence). The CDR3 DNA sequence: TGTGCCAGCAGCCAAGCCGGGACCAGCTCTGGAAACACCATATATTTT. Amino acid sequence: CASSQAGTSSGNTIYF.

This clonotype was seen ten or more times. The chain uses TRBV2 and TRBJ1-5; maybe TRBD1 (6 bases). Trimming cost V 5 bases and J 4 bases, with 15 bases left between them. In germline, CDR1 is SNHLY, CDR2 FYNNEI. This CDR3 is 15 amino acids long. CDR3 amino acids: CASSPDRSRNQPQHF. CDR3 in DNA: TGTGCCAGCAGTCCGGACAGAAGCAGGAATCAGCCCCAGCATTTT.

This clonotype turned up a few times. A much more abundant neighbour one base away suggests this may be a read error. V is TRBV24-1 and J is TRBJ1-5; D is perhaps TRBD1 (6 bases). The CDR3 covers 14 residues. V lost 9 bases and J 6 bases, leaving 17 bases between the germline ends. Germline assignment: CDR1 KGHDR and CDR2 SFDVKD. The CDR3 DNA follows: TGTGCCACCGGGGGGGGAGGGGGGGGTCAGCCCCAGCATTTT. Its protein product is CATGGGGGGQPQHF.

The sample holds many counts of this clonotype. The V call is TRBV20-1, the J call TRBJ1-1; 8 nucleotides agree with TRBD1. V shed 1 base, J shed 1 base, and the junction held 2 bases outside the gene matches. CDR3 length equals 14 residues. The germline V gene encodes CDR1 DFQATT and CDR2 SNEGSKA (reference sequence). The CDR3, as DNA: TGCAGTGCTAGAGGGGACAGGACGAACACTGAAGCTTTCTTT. Translation: CSARGDRTNTEAFF.

The V gene is TRBV20-1, the J gene TRBJ2-7; tentative D call: TRBD2 (6 bases). CDR1 DFQATT and CDR2 SNEGSKA come from the germline V gene (reference sequence). V lost 5 bases, J lost 3 bases, and 17 bases lay in between. There are 14 residues in the CDR3. The CDR3 loop reads CSARKSGSGYEQYF. CDR3 coding DNA: TGCAGTGCTCGGAAGTCCGGGAGCGGCTACGAGCAGTACTTC.

This clonotype was counted many times. The rearrangement links TRBV19 to TRBJ2-4, with D perhaps matching TRBD2 (6 bases). Germline CDR1 is LNHDA and CDR2 is SQIVND (reference sequence). V lost 1 base and J lost 0, with 10 bases in between. This CDR3 contains 16 residues. The CDR3 loop reads CASSIAGDLAKNIQYF. The DNA for the CDR3 is TGTGCCAGTAGTATAGCGGGGGATCTAGCCAAAAACATTCAGTACTTC.

This chain connects TRBV6-6 to TRBJ1-4; D is unresolved. The CDR3 spans 17 residues. Per germline, CDR1 MNHNY and CDR2 SVGAGI (reference sequence). V lost 7 bases and J 0 bases, leaving 18 bases between the germline ends. The CDR3 region has the DNA TGTGCCAGCACTACAAAGGCGGGCAGAGCAACTAATGAAAAACTGTTTTTT. Translated: CASTTKAGRATNEKLFF.

The chain combines TRBV7-2 with TRBJ1-2, with D unresolved. The CDR3 runs 11 residues. Germline lookup yields CDR1 SGHTA and CDR2 FQGNSA. V lost 5 bases and J lost 4, with 5 bases in between. CDR3 sequence (DNA): TGTGCCAGCAGCCCTGTCTATGGCTACACCTTC. It yields the protein CASSPVYGYTF.

This clonotype was counted many times. The genes are TRBV27 and TRBJ2-7; 7 bases are shared with TRBD1. Per germline, CDR1 MNHEY and CDR2 SMNVEV (reference sequence). The V and J ends lost 6 bases and 1 base, in that order; junction bases with no gene match: 9. The CDR3 extends over 15 amino acids. This CDR3 is CASRLGTASSYEQYF. CDR3 coding DNA: TGTGCCAGCAGGTTAGGGACAGCTTCTTCCTACGAGCAGTACTTC.

The chain recombines TRBV15 with TRBJ2-7, with 9 bases matching TRBD1. The CDR3 loop spans 16 amino acids. Unmatched junction bases numbered 6, after V lost 3 bases and J lost 0 bases. CDR1 and CDR2 (germline): LNHNV, YYDKDF (reference sequence). The CDR3 protein is CATSSYGTGSSYEQYF. The CDR3 bases are TGTGCCACCAGCAGTTATGGGACAGGGAGCTCCTACGAGCAGTACTTC.

The CDR3 nucleotides read TGTGCCAGCTCCCCCTCATGGGGGACTGAAGCTTTCTTT. Encoded protein: CASSPSWGTEAFF. The rearrangement joins TRBV2 to TRBJ1-1; tentatively, D is TRBD1 (5 bases). The CDR3 is 13 residues long. Trimming left V 8 bases short and J 5 bases short, with 15 bases between. In germline, CDR1 is SNHLY, CDR2 FYNNEI.

The chain couples TRBV19 to TRBJ2-7; 11 bases line up with TRBD2. Per germline, CDR1 LNHDA and CDR2 SQIVND (reference sequence). J lost 2 bases, V lost 4 bases, and 4 bases had no gene match. The CDR3 runs 15 residues. DNA for the CDR3: TGTGCCAGTAGTACACTAGCGGGGGAAACCTACGAGCAGTACTTC. Translated: CASSTLAGETYEQYF. Full variable domain (remainder filled in from reference TRBV19 and TRBJ2-7): DGGITQSPKYLFRKEGQNVTLSCEQNLNHDAMYWYRQDPGQGLRLIYYSQIVNDFQKGDIAEGYSVSREKKESFPLTVTSAQKNPTAFYLCASSTLAGETYEQYFGPGTRLTVT.

The V call is TRBV20-1, the J call TRBJ2-7; D could derive from TRBD1 or TRBD2 (6 bases each). The CDR3 is made up of 13 amino acids. CDR1 is DFQATT and CDR2 is SNEGSKA in the germline V gene (reference sequence). The V end lost 3 bases, the J end lost 2 bases, and 11 bases lay between the germline ends. CDR3 in DNA: TGCAGTGCTAGTGGAGGGGGACCCTACGAGCAGTACTTC. Protein sequence: CSASGGGPYEQYF.